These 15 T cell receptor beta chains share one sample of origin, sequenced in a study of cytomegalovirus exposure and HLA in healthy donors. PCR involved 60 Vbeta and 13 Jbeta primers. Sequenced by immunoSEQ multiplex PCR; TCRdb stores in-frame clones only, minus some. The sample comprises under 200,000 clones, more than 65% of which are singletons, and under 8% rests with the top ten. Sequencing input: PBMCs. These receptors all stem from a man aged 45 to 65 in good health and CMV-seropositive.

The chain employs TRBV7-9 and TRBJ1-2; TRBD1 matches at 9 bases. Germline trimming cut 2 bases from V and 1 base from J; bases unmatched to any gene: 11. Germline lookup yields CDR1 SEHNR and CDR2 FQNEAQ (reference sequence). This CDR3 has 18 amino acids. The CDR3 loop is CASSLKNDRGLINYGYTF. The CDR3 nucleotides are TGTGCCAGCAGCTTAAAAAACGACAGGGGGTTAATTAACTATGGCTACACCTTC.

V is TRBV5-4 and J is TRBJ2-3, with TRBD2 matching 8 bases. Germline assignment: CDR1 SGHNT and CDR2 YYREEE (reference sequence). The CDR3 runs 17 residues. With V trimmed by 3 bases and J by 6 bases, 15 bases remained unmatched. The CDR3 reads CASSWERTSSTPDTQYF. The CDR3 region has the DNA TGTGCCAGCAGCTGGGAACGGACTAGCTCTACCCCCGATACGCAGTATTTT. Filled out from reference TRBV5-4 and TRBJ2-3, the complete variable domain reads ETGVTQSPTHLIKTRGQQVTLRCSSQSGHNTVSWYQQALGQGPQFIFQYYREEENGRGNFPPRFSGLQFPNYSSELNVNALELDDSALYLCASSWERTSSTPDTQYFGPGTRLTVL.

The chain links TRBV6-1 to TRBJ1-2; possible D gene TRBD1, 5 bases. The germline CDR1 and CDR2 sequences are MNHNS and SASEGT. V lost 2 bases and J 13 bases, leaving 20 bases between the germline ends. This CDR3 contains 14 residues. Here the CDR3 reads CASSEPLTGRRGTF. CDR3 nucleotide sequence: TGTGCCAGCAGTGAACCCCTAACAGGTCGGCGCGGCACCTTC.

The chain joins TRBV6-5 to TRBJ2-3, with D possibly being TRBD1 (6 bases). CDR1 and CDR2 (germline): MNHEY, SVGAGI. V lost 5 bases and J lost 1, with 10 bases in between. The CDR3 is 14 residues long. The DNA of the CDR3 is TGTGCCAGCAGTAAAAACAGGGGCACAGATACGCAGTATTTT. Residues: CASSKNRGTDTQYF.

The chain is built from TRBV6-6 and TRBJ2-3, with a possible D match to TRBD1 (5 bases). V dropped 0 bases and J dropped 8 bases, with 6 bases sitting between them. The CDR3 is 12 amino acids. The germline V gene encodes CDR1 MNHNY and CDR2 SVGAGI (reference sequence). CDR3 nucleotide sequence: TGTGCCAGCAGTTACTCCCAGGGTACGCAGTATTTT. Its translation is CASSYSQGTQYF.

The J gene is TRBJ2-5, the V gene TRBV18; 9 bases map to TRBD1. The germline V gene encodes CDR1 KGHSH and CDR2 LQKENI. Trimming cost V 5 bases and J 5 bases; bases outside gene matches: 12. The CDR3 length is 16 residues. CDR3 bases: TGTGCCAGCTCAAGACCGGGACAGGGATTCATGGAGACCCAGTACTTC. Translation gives CASSRPGQGFMETQYF.

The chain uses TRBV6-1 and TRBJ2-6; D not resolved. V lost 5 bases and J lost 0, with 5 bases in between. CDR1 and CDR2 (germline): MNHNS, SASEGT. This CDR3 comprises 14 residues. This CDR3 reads CASSSVSGANVLTF. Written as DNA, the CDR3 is TGTGCCAGCAGTTCAGTCTCTGGGGCCAACGTCCTGACTTTC.

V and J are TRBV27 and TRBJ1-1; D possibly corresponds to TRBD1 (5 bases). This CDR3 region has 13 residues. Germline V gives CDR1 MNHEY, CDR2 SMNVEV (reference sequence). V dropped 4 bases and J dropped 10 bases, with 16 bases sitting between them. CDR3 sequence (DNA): TGTGCCAGCAGTTATCTTGGTGGGGGGGGAGCTTTCTTT. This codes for CASSYLGGGGAFF.

CDR3 coding DNA: TGTGCCAGTAGTATTTTGACAGCCAACTCCTATGGCTACACCTTC. It encodes CASSILTANSYGYTF. This sequence joins TRBV19 and TRBJ1-2; D possibly corresponds to TRBD1 (5 bases). Germline CDR1 is LNHDA and CDR2 is SQIVND (reference sequence). The CDR3 consists of 15 residues. V was pared by 3 bases and J by 4 bases, with 15 bases between.

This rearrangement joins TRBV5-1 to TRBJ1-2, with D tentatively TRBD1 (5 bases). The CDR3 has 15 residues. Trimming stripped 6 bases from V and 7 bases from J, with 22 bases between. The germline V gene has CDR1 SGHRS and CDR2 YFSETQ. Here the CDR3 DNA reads TGCGCCAGCACCAACAGCGGGGCCGCGAAAGCTGGCTACACCTTC. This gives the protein CASTNSGAAKAGYTF.

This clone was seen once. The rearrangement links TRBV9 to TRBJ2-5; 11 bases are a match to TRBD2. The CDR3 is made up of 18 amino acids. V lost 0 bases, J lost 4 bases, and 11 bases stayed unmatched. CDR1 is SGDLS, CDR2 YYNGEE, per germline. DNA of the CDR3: TGTGCCAGCAGCGTAGAGGGTGGTAGCGGGAGGGCCCGAGAGACCCAGTACTTC. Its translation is CASSVEGGSGRARETQYF.

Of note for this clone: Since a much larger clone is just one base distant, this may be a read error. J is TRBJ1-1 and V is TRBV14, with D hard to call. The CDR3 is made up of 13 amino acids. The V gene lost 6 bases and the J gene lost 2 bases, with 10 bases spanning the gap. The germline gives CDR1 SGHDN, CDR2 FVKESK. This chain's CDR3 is CASSRGVNTEAFF. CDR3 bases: TGTGCCAGCAGTCGGGGAGTAAACACTGAAGCTTTCTTT.

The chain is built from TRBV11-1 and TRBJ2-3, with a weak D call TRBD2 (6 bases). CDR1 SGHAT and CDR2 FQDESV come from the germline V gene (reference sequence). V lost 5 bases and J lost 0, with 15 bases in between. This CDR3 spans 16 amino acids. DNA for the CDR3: TGTGCCAGCAGCCCGAGGAGGGTTAAGAGCACAGATACGCAGTATTTT. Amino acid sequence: CASSPRRVKSTDTQYF.

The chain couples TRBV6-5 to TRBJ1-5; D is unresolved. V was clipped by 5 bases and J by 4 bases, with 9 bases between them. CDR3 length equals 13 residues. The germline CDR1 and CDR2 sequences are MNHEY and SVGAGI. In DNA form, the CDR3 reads TGTGCCAGCAGTATCGGGGTGAATCAGCCCCAGCATTTT. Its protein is CASSIGVNQPQHF.

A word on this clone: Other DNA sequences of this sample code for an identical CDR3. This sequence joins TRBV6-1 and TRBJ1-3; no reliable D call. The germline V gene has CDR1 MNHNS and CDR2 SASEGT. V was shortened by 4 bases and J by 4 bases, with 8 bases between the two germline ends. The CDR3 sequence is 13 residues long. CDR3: CASSANRGNTIYF. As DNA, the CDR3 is TGTGCCAGCAGTGCAAACAGAGGAAACACCATATATTTT.